The 25 T cell receptor beta chains given below trace back to one sample, sequenced in a study of neurological immune-mediated disorders. Regarding time point: longitudinal time-point 2. TCRdb called the 5' RACE reads again in MiXCR, with one record for every CDR3 protein. Found here are about 90,000 distinct CDR3 sequences, less than 15% of them singletons; the top ten hold approximately 5%. The material sequenced was PBMCs. Receptor source: a female donor with HTLV-1-associated myelopathy (HAM/TSP).

This clonotype was seen repeatedly, ten times or more. This chain joins TRBV5-6 and TRBJ2-1, with D possibly matching TRBD1 (5 bases). The CDR3 runs to 14 residues. Trimming took 4 bases from V and 9 from J, leaving 17 bases between them. In germline, CDR1 is SGHDT, CDR2 YYEEEE. The CDR3 loop reads CASSNWGQVTEQFF. The CDR3 coding sequence is TGTGCCAGCAGCAATTGGGGCCAGGTCACTGAGCAGTTCTTC.

This clonotype was seen repeatedly, ten times or more. This chain links TRBV15 with TRBJ1-4; D ambiguous. The CDR3 consists of 15 residues. V was trimmed by 2 bases and J by 3 bases, leaving 10 bases between them. Looked up from germline, CDR1 is LNHNV and CDR2 is YYDKDF (reference sequence). CDR3 protein: CATSRREGANEKLFF. The CDR3 nucleotides are TGTGCCACCAGCAGACGGGAGGGAGCTAATGAAAAACTGTTTTTT.

This clonotype was observed at least ten times. This chain joins TRBV5-1 and TRBJ2-6; D remains ambiguous. The V gene's germline CDR1 is SGHRS and CDR2 YFSETQ. The CDR3 sequence is 16 residues long. The ends were cut back, 2 bases at V and 0 bases at J, with 9 bases in the middle. The CDR3 is CASSLQYRSGANVLTF. The CDR3 bases are TGCGCCAGCAGCTTACAATACCGCTCTGGGGCCAACGTCCTGACTTTC.

Ten or more counts support this clonotype. This chain links TRBV5-1 with TRBJ2-1; D is unclear. V lost 0 bases, J lost 0 bases, and 7 bases lay in between. The CDR3 runs to 15 residues. Germline CDR1 reads SGHRS; CDR2 reads YFSETQ. The chain's CDR3 is CASSLADGSYNEQFF. The CDR3 region has the DNA TGCGCCAGCAGCTTGGCAGACGGCTCCTACAATGAGCAGTTCTTC.

There are many counts of this clonotype. The chain employs TRBV5-1 and TRBJ2-2, with D possibly being TRBD2 (7 bases). Germline-derived CDR1 and CDR2 are SGHRS and YFSETQ. V was pared by 7 bases and J by 0 bases, with 13 bases between. The CDR3 has 15 amino acids. The CDR3 DNA is TGCGCCAGCTACGCCGGGGGGCCGAACACCGGGGAGCTGTTTTTT. Its protein is CASYAGGPNTGELFF. Variable domain in full (rest from reference TRBV5-1 and TRBJ2-2): KAGVTQTPRYLIKTRGQQVTLSCSPISGHRSVSWYQQTPGQGLQFLFEYFSETQRNKGNFPGRFSGRQFSNSRSEMNVSTLELGDSALYLCASYAGGPNTGELFFGEGSRLTVL.

This clonotype turned up a few times. The chain recombines TRBV10-3 with TRBJ2-1; 9 bases map to TRBD1. The CDR3 loop spans 13 amino acids. Per the germline V gene, CDR1 is ENHRY and CDR2 is SYGVKD. Trimming took 11 bases from V and 3 from J; bases not matched to a gene: 5. CDR3 loop: CASGTGLYNEQFF. The CDR3, as DNA: TGTGCCTCCGGGACAGGGCTCTACAATGAGCAGTTCTTC.

In its sample, this clonotype was seen many times. V usage is TRBV5-6 and J usage is TRBJ2-5; the D gene could be TRBD1 or TRBD2 (6 bases each). Trimming left V 0 bases short and J 3 bases short, with 12 bases between. Germline V gene lookup returns CDR1 SGHDT and CDR2 YYEEEE. The CDR3 is 15 residues long. CDR3 bases: TGTGCCAGCAGCTTGGTGGGGGGCCCTGAAGAGACCCAGTACTTC. Protein product: CASSLVGGPEETQYF.

This clonotype showed up many times. The CDR3 nucleotides read TGTGCCAGCAGCCAAGTAGCGGGGGGTCAAATCTCAAGCTCCTACAATGAGCAGTTCTTC. The encoded protein is CASSQVAGGQISSSYNEQFF. The genes are TRBV4-2 and TRBJ2-1, with 10 bases that match TRBD2. In germline, CDR1 is LGHNA, CDR2 YNFKEQ. The CDR3 loop spans 20 amino acids. Trimming took 1 base from V and 0 from J; bases not matched to a gene: 12.

This clonotype was counted at least ten times. The V call is TRBV9, the J call TRBJ2-5; D is possibly TRBD2 (7 bases). CDR1 and CDR2 from the germline V gene are SGDLS and YYNGEE. There are 16 residues in the CDR3. The V end was cut by 3 bases, the J end by 4 bases, with 19 bases between. The CDR3 sequence is CASSGGGGYEGETQYF. The CDR3 nucleotides read TGTGCCAGCAGCGGAGGCGGGGGCTACGAGGGAGAGACCCAGTACTTC.

The table lists this clonotype with many counts. CDR3 in DNA: TGTGCCAGCACCGCCTGGGCGCCGGAGGTTAATGAGCAGTTCTTC. Translation: CASTAWAPEVNEQFF. The V call is TRBV11-2, the J call TRBJ2-1; possibly TRBD2 for D (5 bases). V lost 7 bases and J lost 7, with 20 bases in between. This CDR3 has 15 residues. Germline CDR1 is SGHAT and CDR2 is FQNNGV.

This clonotype has a count of ten or more. V is TRBV7-2 and J is TRBJ2-1, with a tentative D call TRBD1 (5 bases). Trimming removed 6 bases at V and 2 bases at J, with 17 bases between. This CDR3 is 16 amino acids long. The germline V gene has CDR1 SGHTA and CDR2 FQGNSA. The CDR3 DNA sequence: TGTGCCAGCAGAAGAAGTGGGGCCCACACCTACAATGAGCAGTTCTTC. Translating it yields CASRRSGAHTYNEQFF.

Many counts were recorded for this clonotype. The chain recombines TRBV4-2 with TRBJ1-6, with TRBD1 matching 11 bases. The CDR3 is 15 residues long. Trimming removed 5 bases from V and 7 bases from J; junction bases left unmatched: 4. CDR1 LGHNA and CDR2 YNFKEQ come from the germline V gene. The CDR3 bases are TGTGCCAGCAGCATTGGGACAGGGGGGAATTCACCCCTCCACTTT. It translates to CASSIGTGGNSPLHF.

Ten or more counts support this clonotype. This chain links TRBV20-1 with TRBJ1-3; D unclear. The CDR3 is made up of 13 amino acids. V gave up 6 bases and J gave up 4 bases, with 13 bases separating them. Germline CDR1 and CDR2: DFQATT and SNEGSKA (reference sequence). DNA of the CDR3: TGCAGTGCCCCTGGACTTTGGGGAAACACCATATATTTT. Its protein product is CSAPGLWGNTIYF.

This clonotype was recorded at least ten times. This chain links TRBV20-1 with TRBJ2-1; 10 bases are shared with TRBD2. There are 15 residues in the CDR3. V trimming: 5 bases; J trimming: 4 bases; junction bases outside the gene matches: 8. CDR1 and CDR2 (germline): DFQATT, SNEGSKA (reference sequence). CDR3 in amino acids: CSAQERGGRYNEQFF. The CDR3 DNA follows: TGCAGTGCTCAAGAGCGGGGGGGCCGGTACAATGAGCAGTTCTTC.

This clonotype was recorded many times. The V gene is TRBV28, the J gene TRBJ2-2, with D unclear. CDR1 is MDHEN and CDR2 is SYDVKM in the germline V gene. The germline V and J ends were trimmed by 4 bases and 4 bases, with 7 bases remaining between them. The CDR3 contains 13 residues. CDR3 residues: CASSWYSTGELFF. The CDR3 nucleotides are TGTGCCAGCAGTTGGTACAGCACCGGGGAGCTGTTTTTT.

This clonotype was found many times. The chain is built from TRBV5-1 and TRBJ2-5; a weak D match, TRBD2 (7 bases). V was clipped by 3 bases and J by 4 bases, with 22 bases between them. The CDR3 has 17 residues. Germline CDR1 is SGHRS and CDR2 is YFSETQ. CDR3 residues: CASSSNGASGGGETQYF. In DNA form, the CDR3 reads TGCGCCAGCAGCTCTAACGGGGCTAGCGGAGGGGGAGAGACCCAGTACTTC.

This chain links TRBV7-9 with TRBJ2-1, with D unclear. The CDR3 runs 13 residues. V was trimmed by 2 bases and J by 7 bases, leaving 9 bases between them. Germline loops: CDR1 SEHNR, CDR2 FQNEAQ (reference sequence). The CDR3 loop is CASSLLVANEQFF. CDR3 sequence (DNA): TGTGCCAGCAGCTTATTGGTAGCTAATGAGCAGTTCTTC.

This clonotype occurred many times. In DNA, the CDR3 is TGTGCCAGCAGCGTCGAAGGGGGGGACACCGGGGAGCTGTTTTTT. Translated, it gives CASSVEGGDTGELFF. The chain has TRBV9 and TRBJ2-2, with TRBD2 as a possible D gene (7 bases). Germline V lookup: CDR1 SGDLS, CDR2 YYNGEE. The germline V and J ends were trimmed by 2 bases and 3 bases, with 11 bases remaining between them. The CDR3 is 15 amino acids. Full variable domain (rest looked up from reference TRBV9 and TRBJ2-2): DSGVTQTPKHLITATGQRVTLRCSPRSGDLSVYWYQQSLDQGLQFLIQYYNGEERAKGNILERFSAQQFPDLHSELNLSSLELGDSALYFCASSVEGGDTGELFFGEGSRLTVL.

This clonotype was detected many times. The chain links TRBV3-1 to TRBJ2-1; TRBD2 aligns across 8 bases. Trimming removed 0 bases from V and 6 bases from J; junction bases left unmatched: 10. The germline V gene encodes CDR1 LGHDT and CDR2 YNNKEL (reference sequence). The CDR3 sequence is 17 residues long. The CDR3 DNA reads as TGTGCCAGCAGCCAAGATCTCCGGCGGGGGGTACGCAATGAGCAGTTCTTC. It yields the protein CASSQDLRRGVRNEQFF.

This clonotype was seen many times. V gene TRBV4-1 combines with J gene TRBJ2-2; no definite D call. The CDR3 runs 15 residues. The germline V gene has CDR1 MGHRA and CDR2 YSYEKL. Trimming removed 0 bases from V and 3 bases from J, with 8 bases in between. The CDR3 nucleotides read TGCGCCAGCAGCCAAGATAGGGCCGACACCGGGGAGCTGTTTTTT. It encodes CASSQDRADTGELFF.

In this sample, this clonotype turned up a few times. This rearrangement joins TRBV5-1 to TRBJ1-1; D is possibly TRBD1 (5 bases). Looked up from germline, CDR1 is SGHRS and CDR2 is YFSETQ. V lost 0 bases, J lost 0 bases, and 9 bases lay in between. CDR3 length: 15 residues. CDR3 nucleotides: TGCGCCAGCAGCTTGGGGGGCCAACTGAACACTGAAGCTTTCTTT. Amino acid sequence: CASSLGGQLNTEAFF. Variable domain in full (rest from reference TRBV5-1 and TRBJ1-1): KAGVTQTPRYLIKTRGQQVTLSCSPISGHRSVSWYQQTPGQGLQFLFEYFSETQRNKGNFPGRFSGRQFSNSRSEMNVSTLELGDSALYLCASSLGGQLNTEAFFGQGTRLTVV.

This clonotype was counted at least ten times. V and J are TRBV20-1 and TRBJ2-7, with a possible D match to TRBD2 (6 bases). Germline CDR1 reads DFQATT; CDR2 reads SNEGSKA (reference sequence). V was trimmed by 6 bases and J by 0 bases, leaving 12 bases between them. This CDR3 contains 13 residues. The CDR3 DNA reads TGCAGTGCCCGGGGGAGGAGCTCCTACGAGCAGTACTTC. It specifies CSARGRSSYEQYF.

This clonotype has a count of ten or more. The genes are TRBV4-1 and TRBJ2-3; 12 bases map to TRBD2. Trimming removed 5 bases from V and 11 bases from J; junction bases left unmatched: 11. The CDR3 spans 15 residues. The germline CDR1 and CDR2 sequences are MGHRA and YSYEKL. CDR3 residues: CASSNPGLAGGRQYF. CDR3 DNA sequence: TGCGCCAGCAGCAACCCGGGACTAGCGGGCGGTAGGCAGTATTTT.

This clonotype has a count of ten or more. This chain links TRBV7-2 with TRBJ2-5; the match to TRBD2 covers 7 bases. Germline CDR1 and CDR2: SGHTA and FQGNSA. J lost 5 bases, V lost 5 bases, and 8 bases had no gene match. The CDR3 is 14 residues long. CDR3 bases: TGTGCCAGCAGCCCTACTGGGGGGGGGGAGACCCAGTACTTC. Translation gives CASSPTGGGETQYF.

This clonotype appeared many times. This chain links TRBV5-1 with TRBJ2-7, with 10 bases identical to TRBD2. V was clipped by 3 bases and J by 6 bases; unmatched bases: 9. The V gene's germline CDR1 is SGHRS and CDR2 YFSETQ. This CDR3 is built from 15 residues. The chain's CDR3 is CASSSGSGGASEQYF. The CDR3 bases are TGCGCCAGCAGCTCCGGCAGCGGGGGGGCTAGCGAGCAGTACTTC. Looking up the rest from reference TRBV5-1 and TRBJ2-7 gives the full variable domain: KAGVTQTPRYLIKTRGQQVTLSCSPISGHRSVSWYQQTPGQGLQFLFEYFSETQRNKGNFPGRFSGRQFSNSRSEMNVSTLELGDSALYLCASSSGSGGASEQYFGPGTRLTVT.